This T cell receptor (beta chain) was retrieved from a study of cytomegalovirus exposure and HLA in healthy donors. Whole-study context: T cells numbering around 190 million yielded more than 95 million unique TCR beta sequences in an earlier analysis. Points from the study as a whole: Researchers catalogued under 200 TCR beta chains as cytomegalovirus-associated. A further, later analysis showed that HLA-associated TCR beta chains (compared with equally common others) were more clonally expanded.

V lost 4 bases to trimming and J lost 4 bases, with 16 bases between them. The CDR3 is made up of 15 amino acids. CDR1 KGHSH and CDR2 LQKENI come from the germline V gene. Primers included in the PCR were 60 Vbeta and 13 Jbeta primers. Sequencing used immunoSEQ multiplex PCR; TCRdb keeps in-frame clones, though not all of them. Seen here are more than 150,000 clones, approximately 84% observed once, and the top ten hold over 2.5%. In nominal health when sampled, donors likely had unrecorded immune exposures nonetheless. Points on this clone: Its antigen is still unknown.

The J gene is TRBJ1-1, the V gene TRBV18; D unclear. Sequencing was done on a sample of PBMCs. The TCR sequence derives from a woman aged 45-65 years in good health and CMV-seropositive. CDR3 sequence (DNA): TGTGCCAGCTCACTTTCTGGGCTACCATTCACTGAAGCTTTCTTT. This gives the protein CASSLSGLPFTEAFF.